A single sample is the source of the 23 T cell receptor beta chains below, sequenced in a study of CD8+ T cells in alopecia areata. Extraction of RNA preceded its reverse transcription into cDNA, which served as the sequencing template. The assay was immunoSEQ multiplex PCR, and TCRdb's table has in-frame clones only and misses some. The sample includes approximately 200,000 clones, 55% to 75% of them seen just once. Treatment specified: oral pan-JAK inhibitor, 5-10 mg twice daily. The specimen was CD4+ T cells sorted from blood, collected at week 24, from a patient treated with tofacitinib. The origin of the receptors is a human donor with alopecia areata.

In its sample, this clone was seen many times. The V gene is TRBV13, the J gene TRBJ1-1; tentative D call: TRBD1 (5 bases). The CDR3 has 15 amino acids. Germline CDR1 is PRHDT and CDR2 is FYEKMQ (reference sequence). Trimming shortened V by 5 bases and J by 1 base, and 14 bases separated the two germline ends. The CDR3 loop is CASSPKARANTEAFF. CDR3 DNA: TGTGCCAGCAGCCCTAAAGCCAGGGCGAACACTGAAGCTTTCTTT.

The CDR3 loop is CAWSVRANNEQFF. CDR3 in DNA: TGTGCCTGGAGTGTAAGGGCCAACAATGAGCAGTTCTTC. The chain joins TRBV30 to TRBJ2-1; D is unresolved. Germline V gene data show CDR1 as GTSNPN and CDR2 as SVGIG (reference sequence). This CDR3 is built from 13 residues. V was cut by 0 bases and J by 5 bases, with 8 bases left in between.

This chain joins TRBV30 and TRBJ1-5; 9 bases align to TRBD1. Germline CDR1 and CDR2: GTSNPN and SVGIG (reference sequence). There are 14 residues in the CDR3. V shed 5 bases and J 4 bases; nucleotides not matched to a gene: 6. CDR3 coding DNA: TGTGCCTGGGGAACAGGGGGCACGAATCAGCCCCAGCATTTT. Residues: CAWGTGGTNQPQHF. Combining the CDR3 with reference TRBV30 and TRBJ1-5 gives the whole variable domain SQTIHQWPATLVQPVGSPLSLECTVEGTSNPNLYWYRQAAGRGLQLLFYSVGIGQISSEVPQNLSASRPQDRQFILSSKKLLLSDSGFYLCAWGTGGTNQPQHFGDGTRLSIL.

This clone has just a few counts. V and J are TRBV10-3 and TRBJ1-1, with 9 bases aligning to TRBD1. The CDR3 loop spans 15 amino acids. J lost 4 bases, V lost 10 bases, and 13 bases had no gene match. CDR1 ENHRY and CDR2 SYGVKD come from the germline V gene. The CDR3 here is CATRGQGSVGTEAFF. The CDR3 DNA is TGTGCCACAAGGGGACAGGGATCGGTCGGCACTGAAGCTTTCTTT.

This chain uses TRBV6-6 with TRBJ1-5; D is undetermined. Trimming pared 2 bases from V and 3 bases from J, leaving 14 bases between. This CDR3 comprises 16 residues. Germline V gene sequence: CDR1 MNHNY, CDR2 SVGAGI (reference sequence). The CDR3 sequence is CASSYKSSQSNQPQHF. The CDR3 nucleotides are TGTGCCAGCAGTTACAAATCTTCACAGTCCAATCAGCCCCAGCATTTT.

The sample holds one count of this clone. V is TRBV4-1 and J is TRBJ1-4; D ambiguous. The germline V gene has CDR1 MGHRA and CDR2 YSYEKL. The CDR3 runs 17 residues. The V end was cut by 4 bases, the J end by 1 base, with 16 bases between. Written as DNA, the CDR3 is TGCGCCAGCAGCCTGCAGGCGAGCGCGTTAACTAATGAAAAACTGTTTTTT. Amino acids: CASSLQASALTNEKLFF.

The rearrangement links TRBV5-1 to TRBJ2-4; D may be TRBD1 (6 bases). Trimming pared 0 bases from V and 8 bases from J, leaving 12 bases between. Germline V gene sequence: CDR1 SGHRS, CDR2 YFSETQ. The CDR3 length is 14 residues. CDR3 sequence (DNA): TGCGCCAGCAGCTTGGGGGGACAAAGGGACATTCAGTACTTC. Translated, it gives CASSLGGQRDIQYF. Full variable domain (missing parts from reference TRBV5-1 and TRBJ2-4): KAGVTQTPRYLIKTRGQQVTLSCSPISGHRSVSWYQQTPGQGLQFLFEYFSETQRNKGNFPGRFSGRQFSNSRSEMNVSTLELGDSALYLCASSLGGQRDIQYFGAGTRLSVL.

The V and J genes are TRBV5-1 and TRBJ2-2; D is possibly TRBD1 (6 bases). Germline CDR1 is SGHRS and CDR2 is YFSETQ. Between the trimmed V and J ends, which lost 6 bases and 6 bases, there was a span of 15 bases. The CDR3 is 14 amino acids. CDR3 DNA: TGCGCCAGCATCGATTCACAGGGTCCCGGGGAGCTGTTTTTT. It codes for CASIDSQGPGELFF.

The rearrangement joins TRBV5-1 to TRBJ1-1, with 7 bases that match TRBD1. In germline, CDR1 is SGHRS, CDR2 YFSETQ. This CDR3 has 15 residues. Trimming removed 4 bases from V and 5 bases from J; junction bases left unmatched: 11. The CDR3 reads CASSPSRQGRTEAFF. For the CDR3, the DNA is TGCGCCAGCAGCCCCTCCCGACAGGGTCGGACTGAAGCTTTCTTT.

The rearrangement uses TRBV15 and TRBJ2-1; 8 bases agree with TRBD2. CDR3 length: 15 residues. Unmatched junction bases numbered 8, after V lost 1 base and J lost 9 bases. Germline-derived CDR1 and CDR2 are LNHNV and YYDKDF (reference sequence). The CDR3 here is CATSRAGGASVEQFF. CDR3 nucleotide sequence: TGTGCCACCAGCAGAGCCGGGGGGGCATCAGTTGAGCAGTTCTTC.

The J gene is TRBJ2-5, the V gene TRBV7-2; D is undetermined. Germline V gene lookup returns CDR1 SGHTA and CDR2 FQGNSA. The length of the CDR3 is 13 residues. Trimming cost V 4 bases and J 2 bases, with 8 bases left between them. The CDR3 DNA reads as TGTGCCAGCAGCTCTCAGCGACAAGAGACCCAGTACTTC. Amino acid sequence: CASSSQRQETQYF.

This clone was seen a few times. The chain combines TRBV27 with TRBJ2-3, with D perhaps TRBD1 (6 bases). V was clipped by 8 bases and J by 8 bases, with 11 bases between them. The germline V gene encodes CDR1 MNHEY and CDR2 SMNVEV (reference sequence). CDR3 size: 11 residues. The CDR3 is CASGQGGTQYF. CDR3 in DNA: TGTGCCAGCGGCCAAGGGGGTACGCAGTATTTT.

CDR3 loop: CASSLGGRANEQFF. DNA for the CDR3: TGTGCCAGCAGCCTCGGAGGTAGAGCCAATGAGCAGTTCTTC. This sequence joins TRBV5-6 and TRBJ2-1; perhaps TRBD2 as D (5 bases). The germline V gene encodes CDR1 SGHDT and CDR2 YYEEEE. The CDR3 runs to 14 residues. The V and J ends lost 4 bases and 6 bases respectively, with 14 bases between them.

This clone was recorded only once. The chain has TRBV5-4 and TRBJ1-6; tentatively, D is TRBD1 (5 bases). Trimming left V 4 bases short and J 7 bases short, with 12 bases between. CDR1 is SGHNT and CDR2 is YYREEE in the germline V gene (reference sequence). There are 14 residues in the CDR3. CDR3 bases: TGTGCCAGCAGCGGCGGGACGGCCAATTCACCCCTCCACTTT. Its translation: CASSGGTANSPLHF.

This clone appeared a few times. V gene TRBV29-1 combines with J gene TRBJ2-7; weak D call: TRBD1 (7 bases). Germline-derived CDR1 and CDR2 are SQVTM and ANQGSEA. The CDR3 loop spans 13 amino acids. Deletions cut 3 bases from V and 5 bases from J, with 14 bases between. CDR3 coding DNA: TGCAGCGTTGATACAGGGGCGGGAAACGAGCAGTACTTC. This translates into CSVDTGAGNEQYF.

In its sample, this clone was seen once. The chain employs TRBV7-2 and TRBJ1-1, with D uncertain. The CDR3 covers 13 residues. V was pared by 2 bases and J by 1 base, with 5 bases between. The germline gives CDR1 SGHTA, CDR2 FQGNSA. The CDR3 DNA reads as TGTGCCAGCAGCTTATGGGAGAACACTGAAGCTTTCTTT. Amino acids: CASSLWENTEAFF. Complete variable domain (other parts from reference TRBV7-2 and TRBJ1-1): GAGVSQSPSNKVTEKGKDVELRCDPISGHTALYWYRQSLGQGLEFLIYFQGNSAPDKSGLPSDRFSAERTGGSVSTLTIQRTQQEDSAVYLCASSLWENTEAFFGQGTRLTVV.

The V gene is TRBV7-2, the J gene TRBJ1-2; possibly TRBD1 for D (6 bases). The germline gives CDR1 SGHTA, CDR2 FQGNSA. The ends were cut back, 5 bases at V and 7 bases at J, with 20 bases in the middle. There are 15 residues in the CDR3. CDR3 nucleotides: TGTGCCAGCAGCAACAGTGGTGGGGGCTTCTCTGGCTACACCTTC. Protein: CASSNSGGGFSGYTF.

The J gene is TRBJ2-7, the V gene TRBV2; perhaps TRBD1 as D (5 bases). This CDR3 has 13 residues. Germline lookup yields CDR1 SNHLY and CDR2 FYNNEI. The germline V and J ends were trimmed by 4 bases and 2 bases, with 9 bases remaining between them. CDR3 region: CASSVQATYEQYF. The CDR3 DNA reads TGTGCCAGCAGTGTACAGGCTACCTACGAGCAGTACTTC.

The V call is TRBV2, the J call TRBJ2-7; possibly TRBD1 for D (6 bases). V was shortened by 2 bases and J by 5 bases, with 13 bases between the two germline ends. Germline values: CDR1 SNHLY, CDR2 FYNNEI. The CDR3 consists of 14 residues. The CDR3 loop is CASSEQGSGNEQYF. The CDR3 coding sequence is TGTGCCAGCAGTGAACAGGGGAGTGGTAACGAGCAGTACTTC.

J is TRBJ2-7 and V is TRBV2; no clear D. Germline V lookup: CDR1 SNHLY, CDR2 FYNNEI. CDR3 length: 11 residues. V was pared by 4 bases and J by 9 bases, with 10 bases between. CDR3 bases: TGTGCCAGCAGTGTCTCCATGGGGCAGTACTTC. The encoded protein is CASSVSMGQYF.

The rearrangement uses TRBV30 and TRBJ2-1; TRBD2 matches 11 bases. Germline V gives CDR1 GTSNPN, CDR2 SVGIG (reference sequence). This CDR3 has 14 residues. V lost 8 bases to trimming and J lost 5 bases; unmatched junction nucleotides: 8. Written as DNA, the CDR3 is TGTGCCCGAATGACTAGCGGGGCTAACAATGAGCAGTTCTTC. Translating it yields CARMTSGANNEQFF.

The chain couples TRBV7-2 to TRBJ2-5; D unresolved. The CDR3 is made up of 13 amino acids. In germline, CDR1 is SGHTA, CDR2 FQGNSA. Trimming pared 5 bases from V and 5 bases from J, leaving 12 bases between. CDR3 DNA: TGTGCCAGCAGCCTCGCGCGGTGGGAGACCCAGTACTTC. Translating it yields CASSLARWETQYF.

V gene TRBV11-2 combines with J gene TRBJ2-7; D is undetermined. The V end was cut by 0 bases, the J end by 3 bases, with 9 bases between. CDR3 length: 14 amino acids. The germline CDR1 and CDR2 sequences are SGHAT and FQNNGV. The CDR3, as DNA: TGTGCCAGCAGCTTAGATGGGTGGGGCTACGAGCAGTACTTC. Translated, it gives CASSLDGWGYEQYF.